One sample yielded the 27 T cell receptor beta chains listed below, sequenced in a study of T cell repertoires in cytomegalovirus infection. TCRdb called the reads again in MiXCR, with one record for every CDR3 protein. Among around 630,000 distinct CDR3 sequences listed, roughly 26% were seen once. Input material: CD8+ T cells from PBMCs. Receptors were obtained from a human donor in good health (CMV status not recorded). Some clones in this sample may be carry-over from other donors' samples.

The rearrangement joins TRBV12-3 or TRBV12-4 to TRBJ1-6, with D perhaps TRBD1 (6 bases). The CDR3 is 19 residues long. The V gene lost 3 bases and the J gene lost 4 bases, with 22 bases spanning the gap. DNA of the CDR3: TGTGCCAGCAGTTTTTTTATCGTTGAGGCCCAGGGGTATAATTCACCCCTCCACTTT. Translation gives CASSFFIVEAQGYNSPLHF.

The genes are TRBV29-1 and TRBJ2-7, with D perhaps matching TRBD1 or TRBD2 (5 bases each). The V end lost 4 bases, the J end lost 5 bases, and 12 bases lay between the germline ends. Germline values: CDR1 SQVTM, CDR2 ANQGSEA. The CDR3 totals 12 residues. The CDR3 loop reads CSVVGTDDEQYF. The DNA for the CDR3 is TGCAGCGTTGTGGGGACGGACGACGAGCAGTACTTC.

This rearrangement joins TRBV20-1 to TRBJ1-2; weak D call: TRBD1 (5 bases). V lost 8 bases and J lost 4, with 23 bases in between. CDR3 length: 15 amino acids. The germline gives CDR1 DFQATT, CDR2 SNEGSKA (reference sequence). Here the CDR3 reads CSLPRGIDRVYGYTF. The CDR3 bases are TGCAGTCTACCCCGGGGTATAGACAGAGTCTATGGCTACACCTTC.

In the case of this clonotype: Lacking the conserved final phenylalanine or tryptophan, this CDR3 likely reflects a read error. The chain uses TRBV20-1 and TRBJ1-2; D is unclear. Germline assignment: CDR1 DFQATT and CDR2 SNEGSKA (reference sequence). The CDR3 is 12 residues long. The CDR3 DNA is TGCGGTGCTAGAGATCCCGGCGATGGCTACACCATC. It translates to CGARDPGDGYTI.

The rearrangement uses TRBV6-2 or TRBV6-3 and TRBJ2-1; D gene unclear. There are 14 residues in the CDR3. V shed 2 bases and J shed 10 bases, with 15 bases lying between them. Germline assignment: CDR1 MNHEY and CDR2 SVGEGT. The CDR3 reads CASSYGSARREQFF. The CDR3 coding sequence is TGTGCCAGCAGTTACGGTTCGGCCCGCAGGGAGCAGTTCTTC.

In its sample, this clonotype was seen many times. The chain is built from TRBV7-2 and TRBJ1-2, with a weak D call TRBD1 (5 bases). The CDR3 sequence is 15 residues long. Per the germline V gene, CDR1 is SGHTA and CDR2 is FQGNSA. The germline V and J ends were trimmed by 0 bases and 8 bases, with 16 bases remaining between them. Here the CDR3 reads CASSLARGVRRGYTF. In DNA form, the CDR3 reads TGTGCCAGCAGCTTAGCGCGGGGCGTCAGGAGGGGCTACACCTTC.

In nucleotides, the CDR3 is TGTGCCAGCATCCGGGACGGAAAATCCTACGAGCAGTACTTC. Its translation: CASIRDGKSYEQYF. The chain is built from TRBV6-2 or TRBV6-3 and TRBJ2-7; D tentatively reads TRBD1 or TRBD2 (5 bases each). Germline lookup yields CDR1 MNHEY and CDR2 SVGEGT. The CDR3 is 14 amino acids. The V and J ends lost 7 bases and 1 base respectively, with 14 bases between them.

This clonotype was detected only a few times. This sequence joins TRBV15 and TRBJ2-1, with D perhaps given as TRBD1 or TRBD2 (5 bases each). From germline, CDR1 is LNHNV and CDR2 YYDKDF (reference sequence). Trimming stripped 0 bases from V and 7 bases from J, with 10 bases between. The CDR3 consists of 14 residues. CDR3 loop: CATSRDKGPNEQFF. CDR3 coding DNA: TGTGCCACCAGCAGAGATAAGGGACCAAATGAGCAGTTCTTC.

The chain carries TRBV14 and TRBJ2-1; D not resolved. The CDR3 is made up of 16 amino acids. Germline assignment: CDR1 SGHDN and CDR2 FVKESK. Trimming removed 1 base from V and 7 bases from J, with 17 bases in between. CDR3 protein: CASSQVWRLMGNEQFF. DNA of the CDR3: TGTGCCAGCAGCCAAGTGTGGCGCCTGATGGGAAATGAGCAGTTCTTC. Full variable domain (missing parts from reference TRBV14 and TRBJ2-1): EAGVTQFPSHSVIEKGQTVTLRCDPISGHDNLYWYRRVMGKEIKFLLHFVKESKQDESGMPNNRFLAERTGGTYSTLKVQPAELEDSGVYFCASSQVWRLMGNEQFFGPGTRLTVL.

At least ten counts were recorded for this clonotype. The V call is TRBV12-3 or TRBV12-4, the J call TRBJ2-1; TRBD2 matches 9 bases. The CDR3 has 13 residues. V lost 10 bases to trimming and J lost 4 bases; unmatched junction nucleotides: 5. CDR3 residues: CATKRGEYNEQFF. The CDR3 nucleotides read TGTGCCACCAAGCGGGGGGAGTACAATGAGCAGTTCTTC.

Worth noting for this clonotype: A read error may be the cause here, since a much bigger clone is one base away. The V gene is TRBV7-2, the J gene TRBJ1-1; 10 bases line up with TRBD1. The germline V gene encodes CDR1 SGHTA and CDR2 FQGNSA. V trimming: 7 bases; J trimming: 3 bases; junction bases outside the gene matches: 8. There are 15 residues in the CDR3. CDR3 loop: CASIRLGTGDTEAFF. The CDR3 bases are TGTGCCAGCATCAGGCTCGGGACAGGGGACACTGAAGCTTTCTTT.

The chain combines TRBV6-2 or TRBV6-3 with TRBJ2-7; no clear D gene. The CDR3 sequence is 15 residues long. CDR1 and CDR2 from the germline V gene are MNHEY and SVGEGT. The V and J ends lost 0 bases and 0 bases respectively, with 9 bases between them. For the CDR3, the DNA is TGTGCCAGCAGTTACTCGAAATACGGCTCCTACGAGCAGTACGTC. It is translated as CASSYSKYGSYEQYV.

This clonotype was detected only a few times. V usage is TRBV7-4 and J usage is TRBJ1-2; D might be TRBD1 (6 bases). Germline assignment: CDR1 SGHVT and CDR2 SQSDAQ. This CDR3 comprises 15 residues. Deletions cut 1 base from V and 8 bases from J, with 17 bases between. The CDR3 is CASSLEGQKRRGYTF. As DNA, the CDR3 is TGTGCCAGCAGCTTAGAGGGACAAAAAAGGAGAGGCTACACCTTC.

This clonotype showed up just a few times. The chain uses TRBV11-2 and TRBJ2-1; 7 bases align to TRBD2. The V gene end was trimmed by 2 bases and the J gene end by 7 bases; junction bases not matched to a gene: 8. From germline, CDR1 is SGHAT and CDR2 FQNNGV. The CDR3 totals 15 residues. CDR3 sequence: CASSLKWDYQNEQFF. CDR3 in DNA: TGTGCCAGCAGCTTAAAATGGGACTACCAAAATGAGCAGTTCTTC.

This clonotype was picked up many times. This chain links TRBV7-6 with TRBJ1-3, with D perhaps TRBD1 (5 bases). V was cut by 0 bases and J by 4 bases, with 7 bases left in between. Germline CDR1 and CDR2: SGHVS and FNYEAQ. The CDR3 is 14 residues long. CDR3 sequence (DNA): TGTGCCAGCAGCTTAGCAGGGACGGGAAACACCATATATTTT. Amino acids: CASSLAGTGNTIYF. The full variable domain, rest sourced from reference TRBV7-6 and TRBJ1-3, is GAGVSQSPRYKVTKRGQDVALRCDPISGHVSLYWYRQALGQGPEFLTYFNYEAQQDKSGLPNDRFSAERPEGSISTLTIQRTEQRDSAMYRCASSLAGTGNTIYFGEGSWLTVV.

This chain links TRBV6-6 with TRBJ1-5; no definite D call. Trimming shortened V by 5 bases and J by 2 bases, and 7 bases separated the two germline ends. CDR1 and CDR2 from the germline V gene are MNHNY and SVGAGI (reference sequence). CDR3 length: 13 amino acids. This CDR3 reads CASSPIGNQPQHF. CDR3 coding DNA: TGTGCCAGCAGTCCGATTGGCAATCAGCCCCAGCATTTT.

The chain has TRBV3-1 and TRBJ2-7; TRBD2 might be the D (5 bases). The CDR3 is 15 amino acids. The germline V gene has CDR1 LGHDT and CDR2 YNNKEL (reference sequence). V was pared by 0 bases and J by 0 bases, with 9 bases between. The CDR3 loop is CASSQDMGSSYEQYF. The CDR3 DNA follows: TGTGCCAGCAGCCAAGATATGGGGAGCTCCTACGAGCAGTACTTC.

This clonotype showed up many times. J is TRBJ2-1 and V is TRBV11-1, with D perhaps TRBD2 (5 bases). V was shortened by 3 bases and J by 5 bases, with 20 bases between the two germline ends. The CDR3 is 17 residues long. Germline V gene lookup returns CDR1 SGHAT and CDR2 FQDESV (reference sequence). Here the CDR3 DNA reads TGTGCCAGCAGCTTTATCCGGAGGCTTGGTGTGGACAATGAGCAGTTCTTC. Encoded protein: CASSFIRRLGVDNEQFF.

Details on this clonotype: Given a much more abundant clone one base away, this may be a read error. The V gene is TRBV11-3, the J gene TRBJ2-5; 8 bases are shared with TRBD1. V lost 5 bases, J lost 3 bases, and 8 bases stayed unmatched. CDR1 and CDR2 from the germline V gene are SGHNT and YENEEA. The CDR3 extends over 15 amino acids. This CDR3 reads CASSDRGSSEETQYF. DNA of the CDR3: TGTGCCAGCAGCGACAGGGGATCGAGCGAAGAGACCCAGTACTTC.

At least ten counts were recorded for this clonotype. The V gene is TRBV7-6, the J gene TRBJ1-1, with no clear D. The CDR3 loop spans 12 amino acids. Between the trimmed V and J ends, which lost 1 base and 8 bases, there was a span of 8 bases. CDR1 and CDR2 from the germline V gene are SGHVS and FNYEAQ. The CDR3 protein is CASSLDGIEAFF. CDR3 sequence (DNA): TGTGCCAGCAGCTTAGACGGAATAGAAGCTTTCTTT.

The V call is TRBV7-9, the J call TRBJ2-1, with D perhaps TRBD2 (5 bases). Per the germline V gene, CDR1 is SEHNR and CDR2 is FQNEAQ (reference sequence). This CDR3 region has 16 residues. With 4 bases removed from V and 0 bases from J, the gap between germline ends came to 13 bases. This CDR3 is CASSWPDSGSYNEQFF. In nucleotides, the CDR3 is TGTGCCAGCAGCTGGCCGGACTCCGGCTCCTACAATGAGCAGTTCTTC.

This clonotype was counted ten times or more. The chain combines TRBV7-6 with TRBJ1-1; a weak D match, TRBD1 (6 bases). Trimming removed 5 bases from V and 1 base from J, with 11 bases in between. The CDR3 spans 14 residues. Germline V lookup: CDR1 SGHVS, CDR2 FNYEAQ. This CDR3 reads CASSPGTTNTEAFF. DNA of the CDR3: TGTGCCAGCAGCCCAGGGACAACGAACACTGAAGCTTTCTTT.

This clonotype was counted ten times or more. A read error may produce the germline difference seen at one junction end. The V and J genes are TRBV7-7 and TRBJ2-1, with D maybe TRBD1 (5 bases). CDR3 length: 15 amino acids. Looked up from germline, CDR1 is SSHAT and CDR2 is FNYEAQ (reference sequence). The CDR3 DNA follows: TGTGCTAGCAGCTTAAATCTTGACAGCTACAATGAGCAGTTCTTC. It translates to CASSLNLDSYNEQFF.

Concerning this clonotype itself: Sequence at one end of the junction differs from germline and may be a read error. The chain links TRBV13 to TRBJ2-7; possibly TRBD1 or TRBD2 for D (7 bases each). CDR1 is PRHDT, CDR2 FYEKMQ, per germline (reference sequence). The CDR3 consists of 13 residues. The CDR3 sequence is CASGLAQGGEQYF. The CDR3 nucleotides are TGTGCCAGCGGCTTAGCGCAGGGGGGGGAGCAGTACTTC.

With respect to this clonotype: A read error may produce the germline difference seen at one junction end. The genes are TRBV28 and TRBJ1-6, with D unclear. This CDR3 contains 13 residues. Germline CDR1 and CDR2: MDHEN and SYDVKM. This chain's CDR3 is CVSSLHNNSPLHF. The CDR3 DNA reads TGTGTCAGCAGTTTACACAATAATTCACCCCTCCACTTT.

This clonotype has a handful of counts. The CDR3 loop is CSVGQQAFF. Written as DNA, the CDR3 is TGCAGCGTCGGACAGCAAGCTTTCTTT. This chain links TRBV29-1 with TRBJ1-1; a possible D gene is TRBD1 (6 bases). From germline, CDR1 is SQVTM and CDR2 ANQGSEA. CDR3 length: 9 amino acids. Trimming took 6 bases from V and 9 from J, leaving 8 bases between them. The full variable domain, in which reference TRBV29-1 and TRBJ1-1 provide the parts outside the CDR3, is SAVISQKPSRDICQRGTSLTIQCQVDSQVTMMFWYRQQPGQSLTLIATANQGSEATYESGFVIDKFPISRPNLTFSTLTVSNMSPEDSSIYLCSVGQQAFFGQGTRLTVV.

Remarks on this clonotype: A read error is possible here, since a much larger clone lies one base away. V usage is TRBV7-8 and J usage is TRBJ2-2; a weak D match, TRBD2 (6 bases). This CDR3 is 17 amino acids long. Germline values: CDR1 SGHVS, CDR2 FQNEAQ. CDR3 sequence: CANSLRGYQTHTGELFF. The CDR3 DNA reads TGTGCCAACAGCTTACGGGGGTATCAGACACACACCGGGGAGCTGTTTTTT.